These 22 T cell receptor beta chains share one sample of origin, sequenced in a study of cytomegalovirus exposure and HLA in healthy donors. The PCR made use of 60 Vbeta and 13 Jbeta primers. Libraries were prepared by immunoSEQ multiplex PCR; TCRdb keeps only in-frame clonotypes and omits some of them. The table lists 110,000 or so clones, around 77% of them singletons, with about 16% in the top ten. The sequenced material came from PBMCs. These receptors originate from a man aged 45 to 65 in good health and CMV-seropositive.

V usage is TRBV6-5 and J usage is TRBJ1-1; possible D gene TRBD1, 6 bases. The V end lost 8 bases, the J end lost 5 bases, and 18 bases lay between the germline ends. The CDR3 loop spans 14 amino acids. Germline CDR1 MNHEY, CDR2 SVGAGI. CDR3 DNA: TGTGCCAGCGATAAGGGCAGGGGAAAAACTGAAGCTTTCTTT. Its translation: CASDKGRGKTEAFF.

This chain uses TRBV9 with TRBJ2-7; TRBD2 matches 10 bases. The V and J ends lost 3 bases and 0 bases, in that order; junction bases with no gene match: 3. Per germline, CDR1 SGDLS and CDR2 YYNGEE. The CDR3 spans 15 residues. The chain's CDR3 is CASSERTSGSYEQYF. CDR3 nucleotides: TGTGCCAGCAGCGAGAGGACTAGCGGCTCCTACGAGCAGTACTTC.

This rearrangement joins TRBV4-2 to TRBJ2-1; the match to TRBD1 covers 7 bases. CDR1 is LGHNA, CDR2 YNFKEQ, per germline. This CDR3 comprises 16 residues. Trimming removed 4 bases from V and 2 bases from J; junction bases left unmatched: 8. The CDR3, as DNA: TGTGCCAGCAGCCCACGGCACGGGACAGCCTACAATGAGCAGTTCTTC. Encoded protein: CASSPRHGTAYNEQFF.

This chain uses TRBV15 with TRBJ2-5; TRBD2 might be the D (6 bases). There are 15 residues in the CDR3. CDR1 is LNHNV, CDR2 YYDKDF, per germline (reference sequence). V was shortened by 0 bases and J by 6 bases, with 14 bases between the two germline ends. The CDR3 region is CATSREGASVQTQYF. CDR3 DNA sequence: TGTGCCACCAGCAGAGAAGGGGCTAGCGTGCAGACCCAGTACTTC.

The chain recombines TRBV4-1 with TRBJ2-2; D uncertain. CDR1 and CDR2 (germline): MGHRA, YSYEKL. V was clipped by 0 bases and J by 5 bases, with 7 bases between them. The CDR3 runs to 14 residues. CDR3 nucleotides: TGCGCCAGCAGCCAAGACGAGGAAACCGGGGAGCTGTTTTTT. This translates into CASSQDEETGELFF.

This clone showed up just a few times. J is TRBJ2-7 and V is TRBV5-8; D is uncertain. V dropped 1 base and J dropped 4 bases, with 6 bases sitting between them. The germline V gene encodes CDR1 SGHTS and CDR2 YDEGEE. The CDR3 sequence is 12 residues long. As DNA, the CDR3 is TGTGCCAGCAGCTTGAGCTGGTACGAGCAGTACTTC. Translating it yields CASSLSWYEQYF.

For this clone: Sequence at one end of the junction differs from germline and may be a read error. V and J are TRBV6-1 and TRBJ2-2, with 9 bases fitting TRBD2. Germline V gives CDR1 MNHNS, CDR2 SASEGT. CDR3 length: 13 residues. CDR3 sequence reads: CAGGGLNTGELFF. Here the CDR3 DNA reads TGCGCGGGGGGGGGACTGAACACCGGGGAGCTGTTTTTT.

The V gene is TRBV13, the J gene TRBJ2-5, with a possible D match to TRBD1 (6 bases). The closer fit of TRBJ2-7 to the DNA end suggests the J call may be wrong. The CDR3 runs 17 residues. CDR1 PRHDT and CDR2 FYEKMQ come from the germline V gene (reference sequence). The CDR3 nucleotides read TGTGCCAGCAGCTTAGGAGGATTTACAGGGAGTGATTACGAGCAGTACTTC. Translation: CASSLGGFTGSDYEQYF.

In nucleotides, the CDR3 is TGTGCCAGCAGTTACTCGATAACCCGGACAGGGAGCGAGCAGTACTTC. Translation: CASSYSITRTGSEQYF. The V call is TRBV6-5, the J call TRBJ2-7; TRBD1 matches 8 bases. This CDR3 is 16 amino acids long. From germline, CDR1 is MNHEY and CDR2 SVGAGI. V lost 0 bases to trimming and J lost 6 bases; unmatched junction nucleotides: 10.

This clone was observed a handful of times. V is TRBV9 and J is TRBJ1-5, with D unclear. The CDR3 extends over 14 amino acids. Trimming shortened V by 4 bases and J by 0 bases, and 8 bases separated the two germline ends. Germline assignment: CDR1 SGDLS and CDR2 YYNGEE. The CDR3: CASSLLDSNQPQHF. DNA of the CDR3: TGTGCCAGCAGCCTTTTAGATAGCAATCAGCCCCAGCATTTT.

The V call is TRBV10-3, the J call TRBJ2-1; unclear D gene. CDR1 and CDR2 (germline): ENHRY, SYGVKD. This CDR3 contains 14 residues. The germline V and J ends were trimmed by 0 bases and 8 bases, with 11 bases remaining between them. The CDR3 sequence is CAISESPDFDEQFF. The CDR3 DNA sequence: TGTGCCATCAGTGAGTCACCCGACTTCGATGAGCAGTTCTTC.

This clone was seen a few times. This CDR3 is CASSVGVIANQETQYF. The CDR3 DNA sequence: TGTGCCAGCAGCGTAGGAGTAATAGCCAACCAAGAGACCCAGTACTTC. The rearrangement links TRBV9 to TRBJ2-5; no definite D call. This CDR3 has 16 residues. The ends were cut back, 0 bases at V and 0 bases at J, with 12 bases in the middle. Germline assignment: CDR1 SGDLS and CDR2 YYNGEE.

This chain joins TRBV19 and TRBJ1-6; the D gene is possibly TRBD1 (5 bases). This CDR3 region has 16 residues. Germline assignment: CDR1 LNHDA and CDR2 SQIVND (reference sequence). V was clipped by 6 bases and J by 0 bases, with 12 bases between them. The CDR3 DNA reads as TGTGCCAGTAGCTCAGGGCTATACTCCTATAATTCACCCCTCCACTTT. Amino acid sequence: CASSSGLYSYNSPLHF. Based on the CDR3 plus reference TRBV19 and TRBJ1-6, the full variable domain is DGGITQSPKYLFRKEGQNVTLSCEQNLNHDAMYWYRQDPGQGLRLIYYSQIVNDFQKGDIAEGYSVSREKKESFPLTVTSAQKNPTAFYLCASSSGLYSYNSPLHFGNGTRLTVT.

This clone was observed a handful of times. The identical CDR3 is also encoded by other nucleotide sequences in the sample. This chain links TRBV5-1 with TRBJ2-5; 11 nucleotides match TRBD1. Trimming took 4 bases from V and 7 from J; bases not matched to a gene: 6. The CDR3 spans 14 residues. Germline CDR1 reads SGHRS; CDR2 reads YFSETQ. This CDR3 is CASSTGTGGGTQYF. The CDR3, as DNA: TGCGCCAGCAGCACTGGGACAGGGGGTGGGACCCAGTACTTC.

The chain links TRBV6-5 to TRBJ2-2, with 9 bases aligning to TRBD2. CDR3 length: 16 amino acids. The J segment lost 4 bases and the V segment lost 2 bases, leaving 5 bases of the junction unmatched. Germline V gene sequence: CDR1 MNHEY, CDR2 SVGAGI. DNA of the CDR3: TGTGCCAGCAGTTACAGCAGCGGGAGGACCACCGGGGAGCTGTTTTTT. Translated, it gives CASSYSSGRTTGELFF.

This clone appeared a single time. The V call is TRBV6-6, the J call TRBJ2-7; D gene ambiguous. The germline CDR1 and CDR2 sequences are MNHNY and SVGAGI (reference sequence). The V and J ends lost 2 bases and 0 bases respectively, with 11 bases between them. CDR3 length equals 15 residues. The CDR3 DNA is TGTGCCAGCAGTTACACCCCTAGGAGCTCCTACGAGCAGTACTTC. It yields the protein CASSYTPRSSYEQYF.

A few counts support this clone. Written as DNA, the CDR3 is TGTGCCAGCAGCCCCGGGACACTCAATCAGCCCCAGCATTTT. Amino acid sequence: CASSPGTLNQPQHF. V gene TRBV7-2 combines with J gene TRBJ1-5, with D possibly TRBD1 on 6 matching bases. CDR3 length equals 14 residues. Germline-derived CDR1 and CDR2 are SGHTA and FQGNSA. Deletions cut 5 bases from V and 3 bases from J, with 11 bases between.

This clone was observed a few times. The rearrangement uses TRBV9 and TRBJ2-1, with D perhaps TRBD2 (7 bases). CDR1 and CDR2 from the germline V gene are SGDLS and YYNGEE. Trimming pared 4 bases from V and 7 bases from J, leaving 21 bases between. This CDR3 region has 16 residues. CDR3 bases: TGTGCCAGCAGCCCCCAGACGGGGGGCCTAAAAAATGAGCAGTTCTTC. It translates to CASSPQTGGLKNEQFF.

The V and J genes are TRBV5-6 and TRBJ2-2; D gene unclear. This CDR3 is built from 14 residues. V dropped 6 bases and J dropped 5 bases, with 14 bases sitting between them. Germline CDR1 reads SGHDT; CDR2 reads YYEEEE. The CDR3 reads CASNETRRTGELFF. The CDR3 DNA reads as TGTGCCAGCAACGAGACTCGACGGACCGGGGAGCTGTTTTTT. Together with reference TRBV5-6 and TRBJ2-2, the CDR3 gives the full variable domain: DAGVTQSPTHLIKTRGQQVTLRCSPKSGHDTVSWYQQALGQGPQFIFQYYEEEERQRGNFPDRFSGHQFPNYSSELNVNALLLGDSALYLCASNETRRTGELFFGEGSRLTVL.

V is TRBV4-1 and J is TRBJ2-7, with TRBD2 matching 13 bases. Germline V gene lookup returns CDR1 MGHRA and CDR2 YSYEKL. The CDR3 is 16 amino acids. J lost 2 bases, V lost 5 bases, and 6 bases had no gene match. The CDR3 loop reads CASSAGLAGPPYEQYF. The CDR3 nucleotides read TGCGCCAGCAGCGCGGGACTAGCGGGACCACCCTACGAGCAGTACTTC.

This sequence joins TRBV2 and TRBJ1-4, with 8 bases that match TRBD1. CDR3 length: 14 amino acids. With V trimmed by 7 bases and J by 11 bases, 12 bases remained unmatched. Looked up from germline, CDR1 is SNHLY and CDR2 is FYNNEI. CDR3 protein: CASIRGQGSGKLFF. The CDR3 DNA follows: TGTGCCAGCATAAGAGGACAGGGAAGTGGTAAACTGTTTTTT.

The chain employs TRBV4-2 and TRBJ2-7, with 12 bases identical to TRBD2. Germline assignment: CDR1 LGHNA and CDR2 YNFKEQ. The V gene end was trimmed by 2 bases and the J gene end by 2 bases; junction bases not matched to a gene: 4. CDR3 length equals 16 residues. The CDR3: CASSQQLAGGPYEQYF. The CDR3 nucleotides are TGTGCCAGCAGCCAACAACTAGCGGGGGGACCCTACGAGCAGTACTTC.